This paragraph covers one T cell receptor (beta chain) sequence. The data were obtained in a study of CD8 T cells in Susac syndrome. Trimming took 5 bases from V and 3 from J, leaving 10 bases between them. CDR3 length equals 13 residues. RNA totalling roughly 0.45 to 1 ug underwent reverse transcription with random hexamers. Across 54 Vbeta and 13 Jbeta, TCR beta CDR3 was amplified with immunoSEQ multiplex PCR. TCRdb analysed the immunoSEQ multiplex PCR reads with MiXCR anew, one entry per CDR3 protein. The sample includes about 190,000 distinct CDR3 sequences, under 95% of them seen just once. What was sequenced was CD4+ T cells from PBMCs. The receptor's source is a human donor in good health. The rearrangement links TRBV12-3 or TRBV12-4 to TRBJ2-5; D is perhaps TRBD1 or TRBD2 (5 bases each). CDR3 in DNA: TGTGCCAGCAGTCCGTGGGGGAAAGAGACCCAGTACTTC. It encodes CASSPWGKETQYF.